The entry below describes one T cell receptor (beta chain). Its specificity is not known. This entry comes from a study of STAT3 mutations in large granular lymphocyte leukemia. Study-wide background: Roughly half the longitudinally sequenced T-LGLL patients had canonical STAT3 mutations.

General observations from the study: Clonal expansion was inferred from other time points because no sample existed at each clone's first appearance. In T-cell large granular lymphocyte leukemia, about half of patients showed multiple immunodominant subclonotypes.

Assay: immunoSEQ multiplex PCR; the TCRdb copy retains only in-frame clones and omits some. This table holds 17,000 or so clones, approximately 84% found once. The receptor's source is a man aged 50 or older with T-cell large granular lymphocyte leukemia. Some clones in this sample may be carry-over from other donors' samples. The sequenced material came from peripheral blood mononuclear cells.

The CDR3 here is CASCTYYEQYF. The CDR3 nucleotides are TGTGCCAGCTGTACTTACTACGAGCAGTACTTC. The J gene is TRBJ2-7, the V gene TRBV28; D not certain. This CDR3 comprises 11 residues. Germline V gene data show CDR1 as MDHEN and CDR2 as SYDVKM. Trimming removed 8 bases at V and 3 bases at J, with 8 bases between.